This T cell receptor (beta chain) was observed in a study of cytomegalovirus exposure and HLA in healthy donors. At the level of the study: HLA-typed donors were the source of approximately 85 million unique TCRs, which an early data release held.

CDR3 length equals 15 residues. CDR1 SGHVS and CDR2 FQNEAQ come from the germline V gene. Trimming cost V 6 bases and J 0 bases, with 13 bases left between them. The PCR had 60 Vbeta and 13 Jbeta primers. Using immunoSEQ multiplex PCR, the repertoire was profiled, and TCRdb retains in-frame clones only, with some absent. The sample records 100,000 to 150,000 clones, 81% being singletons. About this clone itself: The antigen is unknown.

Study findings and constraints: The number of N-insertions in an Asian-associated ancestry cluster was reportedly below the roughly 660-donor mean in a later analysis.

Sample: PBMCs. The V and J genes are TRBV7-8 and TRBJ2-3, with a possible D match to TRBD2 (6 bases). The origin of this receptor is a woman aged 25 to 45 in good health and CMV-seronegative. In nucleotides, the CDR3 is TGTGCCAGCAGGGCGGGACGGGTGAGCACAGATACGCAGTATTTT. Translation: CASRAGRVSTDTQYF.